The 22 T cell receptor beta chains below all came from one sample that was sequenced in a study of tumor-infiltrating lymphocytes in primary liver carcinoma. Researchers generated TCR beta cDNA from approximately 500 ng of total RNA, relying on a constant-region primer. Amplification in three nested multiplex PCR rounds with slightly modified ARM-PCR gave rise to TCR beta libraries. The study ran its first two PCR rounds for around 10 cycles each, using TRBV1-TRBV30 forward primers and a C-beta reverse primer. MiXCR, applied by TCRdb to the multiplex PCR reads, yields one record per CDR3 protein. The repertoire consists of under 200,000 distinct CDR3 sequences, with roughly 61% occurring once and the leading ten covering approximately 6.5%. Germline DNA was extracted too, while blood RNA derived from unsorted whole blood. The sequencing input was peripheral blood. These receptors were taken from a woman between 55 and 75 years old with primary liver carcinoma and hepatitis B virus infection.

The CDR3 DNA reads TGTGCCAGCAGCTTGGATTCATCTAGCACAGATACGCAGTATTTT. Translating gives CASSLDSSSTDTQYF. V is TRBV7-9 and J is TRBJ2-3; D is ambiguous. Germline lookup yields CDR1 SEHNR and CDR2 FQNEAQ (reference sequence). Trimming took 3 bases from V and 0 from J, leaving 10 bases between them. CDR3 length equals 15 residues.

The V gene is TRBV24-1, the J gene TRBJ1-2, with 8 bases identical to TRBD1. The CDR3 is made up of 16 amino acids. V shed 2 bases, J shed 7 bases, and the junction held 11 bases outside the gene matches. The germline gives CDR1 KGHDR, CDR2 SFDVKD. The CDR3: CATSDSSTRGQFGYTF. The CDR3 DNA sequence: TGTGCCACCAGTGATTCTTCTACCAGGGGGCAGTTTGGCTACACCTTC.

The rearrangement joins TRBV14 to TRBJ2-3; D gene uncertain. Germline assignment: CDR1 SGHDN and CDR2 FVKESK. This CDR3 is 14 amino acids long. V was trimmed by 10 bases and J by 2 bases, leaving 16 bases between them. The CDR3 coding sequence is TGTGCCAACAACACCGTCCTCTCCACAGATACGCAGTATTTT. Translation gives CANNTVLSTDTQYF.

The chain employs TRBV6-2 or TRBV6-3 and TRBJ2-7, with a weak D call TRBD2 (6 bases). This CDR3 is 12 amino acids long. Looked up from germline, CDR1 is MNHEY and CDR2 is SVGEGT. The CDR3, as DNA: TGTGTCAACACTGGAGGGACCGCACGGCAGTACTTC. It yields the protein CVNTGGTARQYF.

Many counts were recorded for this clonotype. J is TRBJ2-3 and V is TRBV12-3 or TRBV12-4, with 7 bases matching TRBD2. The CDR3 length is 14 residues. J lost 5 bases, V lost 6 bases, and 8 bases had no gene match. The CDR3 protein is CASSRLAVGDTQYF. CDR3 DNA: TGTGCCAGCAGCAGACTAGCTGTTGGAGATACGCAGTATTTT.

Ten or more counts support this clonotype. The chain employs TRBV27 and TRBJ2-7; D unclear. V lost 5 bases, J lost 7 bases, and 27 bases lay in between. The CDR3 contains 17 residues. The germline gives CDR1 MNHEY, CDR2 SMNVEV (reference sequence). The CDR3 here is CASSRLGRGEGSREQYF. In DNA form, the CDR3 reads TGTGCCAGCAGTCGCTTAGGGCGAGGTGAAGGGTCTAGGGAGCAGTACTTC.

The J gene is TRBJ1-1, the V gene TRBV28; possibly TRBD1 for D (5 bases). CDR1 and CDR2 (germline): MDHEN, SYDVKM. The CDR3 has 14 amino acids. V gave up 2 bases and J gave up 11 bases, with 18 bases separating them. CDR3 in amino acids: CASSLREGRRDAFF. The CDR3 DNA is TGTGCCAGCAGTTTACGGGAGGGGAGGAGGGATGCTTTCTTT. Supplemented by reference TRBV28 and TRBJ1-1, the full variable domain reads DVKVTQSSRYLVKRTGEKVFLECVQDMDHENMFWYRQDPGLGLRLIYFSYDVKMKEKGDIPEGYSVSREKKERFSLILESASTNQTSMYLCASSLREGRRDAFFGQGTRLTVV.

On this clonotype itself: Being one base from a much bigger clone, this may be a read error. V usage is TRBV28 and J usage is TRBJ2-6; D not certain. Germline CDR1 is MDHEN and CDR2 is SYDVKM. This CDR3 region has 15 residues. The CDR3 here is CPSSSVDSGANVLTF. As DNA, the CDR3 is TGTCCCAGCAGTTCGGTGGACTCTGGGGCCAACGTCCTGACTTTC.

J is TRBJ2-7 and V is TRBV11-3, with D possibly being TRBD2 (6 bases). The germline V gene has CDR1 SGHNT and CDR2 YENEEA. V lost 5 bases and J lost 7, with 21 bases in between. This CDR3 has 15 amino acids. CDR3 nucleotide sequence: TGTGCCAGCAGCAGACCCCGAGCTACAAGCGGGGAGCAGTACTTC. Translation gives CASSRPRATSGEQYF.

This clonotype was recorded many times. The chain's CDR3 is CASSLTRGSSYEQYF. The CDR3 bases are TGTGCCAGCAGTCTGACCAGAGGGAGCTCCTACGAGCAGTACTTC. The rearrangement links TRBV6-1 to TRBJ2-7; weak D call: TRBD2 (5 bases). The CDR3 sequence is 15 residues long. V was shortened by 5 bases and J by 0 bases, with 14 bases between the two germline ends. Germline loops: CDR1 MNHNS, CDR2 SASEGT.

The V and J genes are TRBV28 and TRBJ2-7; 9 positions agree with TRBD2. V was pared by 5 bases and J by 4 bases, with 9 bases of the junction left unmatched. Germline CDR1 and CDR2: MDHEN and SYDVKM. The CDR3 runs 15 residues. CDR3 sequence (DNA): TGTGCCAGCAGTCCCACCGGACTAGCGACTTACGAGCAGTACTTC. Its protein product is CASSPTGLATYEQYF.

This clonotype has at least ten counts. The rearrangement joins TRBV29-1 to TRBJ2-5, with D unclear. CDR3 length: 10 amino acids. Germline-derived CDR1 and CDR2 are SQVTM and ANQGSEA. Trimming cost V 6 bases and J 5 bases, with 7 bases left between them. This chain's CDR3 is CSVQTETQYF. CDR3 DNA: TGCAGCGTCCAAACGGAGACCCAGTACTTC.

A single count supports this clonotype. Germline and junction disagree at one end, which may indicate a read error. CDR3 amino acids: CAGSIDREVRAFF. The CDR3 DNA reads as TGTGCCGGCAGCATCGACAGGGAAGTACGAGCTTTCTTT. The rearrangement uses TRBV11-2 and TRBJ1-1, with 7 bases matching TRBD1. Germline-derived CDR1 and CDR2 are SGHAT and FQNNGV. The CDR3 is made up of 13 amino acids.

CDR3 loop: CVSSHRGLGTF. The DNA of the CDR3 is TGTGTCAGTAGTCACAGGGGGCTCGGCACCTTC. The chain carries TRBV28 and TRBJ1-2; 9 positions match TRBD1. The CDR3 is 11 residues long. Germline loops: CDR1 MDHEN, CDR2 SYDVKM.

Worth noting for this clonotype: A clone one base away is much larger, so this may be a read error. The conserved phenylalanine or tryptophan normally closing the CDR3 is absent here, so this likely arose from a read error. V and J are TRBV28 and TRBJ2-3, with D perhaps matching TRBD2 (6 bases). Trimming removed 6 bases at V and 5 bases at J, with 15 bases between. This CDR3 has 14 residues. Per the germline V gene, CDR1 is MDHEN and CDR2 is SYDVKM. For the CDR3, the DNA is TGTGCCAGCAGAACGGGACTCTTTGTAGATACGCAGTATTCT. It yields the protein CASRTGLFVDTQYS.

This clonotype was seen more than once but under ten times. The J gene is TRBJ1-1, the V gene TRBV2; TRBD1 matches at 10 bases. The CDR3 is made up of 14 amino acids. J gave up 6 bases and V 6 bases, and 7 bases lay outside the gene matches. The germline V gene encodes CDR1 SNHLY and CDR2 FYNNEI. CDR3 sequence reads: CASRGQGEAAEAFF. The CDR3 DNA sequence: TGTGCCAGCAGAGGACAGGGGGAAGCGGCTGAAGCTTTCTTT.

The chain links TRBV29-1 to TRBJ2-7, with 8 bases that match TRBD1. Per germline, CDR1 SQVTM and CDR2 ANQGSEA. Losses at the gene ends were 8 bases for V and 2 bases for J; bases not matched to a gene: 14. The CDR3 extends over 15 amino acids. The CDR3 is CSYYSHVDRAYEQYF. CDR3 nucleotides: TGCAGCTACTATAGCCACGTGGACAGGGCCTACGAGCAGTACTTC.

Concerning this clonotype: A much larger clone is a single base away; this may be a read error. The chain is built from TRBV28 and TRBJ2-7; D tentatively fits TRBD1 or TRBD2 (5 bases each). CDR1 and CDR2 from the germline V gene are MDHEN and SYDVKM. V was shortened by 6 bases and J by 6 bases, with 18 bases between the two germline ends. This CDR3 spans 14 amino acids. The CDR3 region has the DNA TGTGCCAGCAGCAAATCATGGTCGAGGGGCGAGCAGTACTTC. Protein: CASSKSWSRGEQYF.

The chain recombines TRBV29-1 with TRBJ2-7, with D tentatively TRBD1 (6 bases). From germline, CDR1 is SQVTM and CDR2 ANQGSEA. This CDR3 is 15 amino acids long. With 4 bases removed from V and 3 bases from J, the gap between germline ends came to 19 bases. CDR3 DNA sequence: TGCAGCGTTGCCGGACCTGACAGGAATCTCTACGAGCAGTACTTC. Protein: CSVAGPDRNLYEQYF.

This clonotype was observed a handful of times. The rearrangement uses TRBV28 and TRBJ2-3, with 8 nucleotides matching TRBD2. The V segment lost 4 bases and the J segment 2 bases; nucleotides outside the gene matches: 17. This CDR3 region has 19 residues. CDR1 and CDR2 (germline): MDHEN, SYDVKM. This CDR3 is CASSYSGLVAGGFTDTQYF. The CDR3 DNA is TGTGCCAGCAGTTATTCGGGACTAGTGGCCGGGGGCTTCACAGATACGCAGTATTTT.

In regard to this clonotype: A much larger clone is a single base away; this may be a read error. The genes are TRBV6-1 and TRBJ2-7; possible D gene TRBD2, 6 bases. V shed 7 bases and J shed 4 bases, with 20 bases lying between them. The CDR3 length is 15 residues. Germline V gives CDR1 MNHNS, CDR2 SASEGT. DNA of the CDR3: TGTGCCAGCACCCTCGCGGGCAAGGGAGGATACGAGCAGTACTTC. It codes for CASTLAGKGGYEQYF.

The chain combines TRBV14 with TRBJ1-6; 7 positions agree with TRBD1. Germline CDR1 SGHDN, CDR2 FVKESK. This CDR3 has 16 amino acids. Germline trimming cut 3 bases from V and 7 bases from J; bases unmatched to any gene: 9. CDR3 protein: CASSQNRGLTNSPLHF. The CDR3, as DNA: TGTGCCAGCAGCCAGAACAGGGGACTCACGAATTCACCCCTCCACTTT.